The 5 T cell receptor beta chains in this list originate from one sample, sequenced in a study of glioma-infiltrating T cells after dendritic cell vaccination. Data came from immunoSEQ multiplex PCR; TCRdb stores just in-frame clones and leaves some out. Of around 87,000 clones listed, roughly four fifths are singletons. The time point is: after dendritic cell vaccination, including at tumor progression/relapse. Material: blood, obtained after dendritic cell vaccination. The receptors derive from a human donor with glioblastoma.

Only one count was recorded for this clone. The rearrangement joins TRBV7-2 to TRBJ2-1; the D gene is possibly TRBD2 (6 bases). The CDR3 has 14 amino acids. Trimming took off 1 base at V and 5 bases at J, with 9 bases between the two ends. CDR1 SGHTA and CDR2 FQGNSA come from the germline V gene. CDR3 protein: CASSLVGSNNEQFF. The CDR3 DNA follows: TGTGCCAGCAGCTTAGTCGGGAGCAACAATGAGCAGTTCTTC. The full variable domain, in which reference TRBV7-2 and TRBJ2-1 provide the parts outside the CDR3, is GAGVSQSPSNKVTEKGKDVELRCDPISGHTALYWYRQSLGQGLEFLIYFQGNSAPDKSGLPSDRFSAERTGGSVSTLTIQRTQQEDSAVYLCASSLVGSNNEQFFGPGTRLTVL.

The chain employs TRBV27 and TRBJ1-6; weak D call: TRBD1 (5 bases). With 5 bases removed from V and 16 bases from J, the gap between germline ends came to 15 bases. From germline, CDR1 is MNHEY and CDR2 SMNVEV (reference sequence). The CDR3 is 12 residues long. The CDR3: CASSPLGTTLHF. Written as DNA, the CDR3 is TGTGCCAGCAGTCCTTTGGGGACTACTCTCCACTTT.

This clone came up once. The rearrangement links TRBV2 to TRBJ2-1; TRBD2 matches at 11 bases. After removal of 7 bases from V and 1 base from J, the junction contained 3 bases not matched to a gene. Germline lookup yields CDR1 SNHLY and CDR2 FYNNEI. The CDR3 runs to 15 residues. CDR3 coding DNA: TGTGCCAGCACTTCTAGCGGGGGGTCCTACAATGAGCAGTTCTTC. This gives the protein CASTSSGGSYNEQFF.

V gene TRBV11-2 combines with J gene TRBJ2-7; 8 bases agree with TRBD2. Per germline, CDR1 SGHAT and CDR2 FQNNGV. Trimming took 1 base from V and 4 from J; bases not matched to a gene: 6. The CDR3 length is 15 residues. The CDR3 sequence: CASSLAGGAEYEQYF. CDR3 nucleotide sequence: TGTGCCAGCAGCTTAGCCGGGGGGGCGGAATACGAGCAGTACTTC.

The chain carries TRBV18 and TRBJ1-1, with unresolved D. The CDR3 length is 13 residues. Germline values: CDR1 KGHSH, CDR2 LQKENI. V was cut by 8 bases and J by 3 bases, with 13 bases left in between. The CDR3 DNA is TGTGCCAGCCAAGCAGAAGAGGACACTGAAGCTTTCTTT. This codes for CASQAEEDTEAFF.